This is a list of T cell receptor beta chains from one sample in a study of blood T cell repertoires in COVID-19. The repertoire was sequenced with immunoSEQ multiplex PCR; TCRdb's copy has only in-frame clones and lacks some. The table shows 150,000 to 200,000 clones, with approximately 80% occurring only once. Sequenced: peripheral blood. The receptor source for this set is a woman of 80 years or more with active or convalescent COVID-19. The conserved cysteine and the conserved F or W are not part of the CDR3 here. The D gene is left open where the match is weak.

D gene | V gene | CDR3 protein
- | TRBV28 | ASSTGPRGYGYT
- | TRBV29-1 | SVGPPTRTVDNEQF
TRBD1 | TRBV19 | ASRGQPNQPQH
TRBD2 | TRBV6-2/TRBV6-3 | ASSYSERGSTDTQY
TRBD2 | TRBV5-1 | ASRLAGAGNYEQY
TRBD1 | TRBV19 | ASRPGQGGQETQY
- | TRBV10-3 | AISAPGHSQETQY
TRBD1 | TRBV7-8 | ASSLNRGYGYT
TRBD1 | TRBV5-1 | ASSLDSGTAYEQY
- | TRBV4-1 | ASSQPRQGSGNTIY
TRBD2 | TRBV24-1 | ATSDSGPSGGTYNEQF
TRBD1 | TRBV6-5 | ATSQGQSTDTQY
- | TRBV5-1 | ASSSSGENYGYT
- | TRBV19 | ASSLPGGTNYGYT
- | TRBV5-8 | ASSLNEDWGEKLF
TRBD2 | TRBV6-2/TRBV6-3 | ASSPHITLAGIRTDTQY
- | TRBV10-3 | AISDGQRSNQPQH
- | TRBV11-3 | ASSLGAVNTGELF
TRBD1 | TRBV6-6 | ASSYSGQGQREKLF
TRBD1 | TRBV10-3 | AISTTGSGNTIY
TRBD2 | TRBV4-2 | ASSQSPGGYNEQF
TRBD2 | TRBV6-5 | ASWRGDGAGNEQF
TRBD1 | TRBV27 | ASSTGGGNQPQH
- | TRBV18 | ASSPPRQAFSGANVLT
- | TRBV6-2/TRBV6-3 | ASSTGRRESYGYT
TRBD1 | TRBV4-1 | ASSQGQGKGQPQH
TRBD2 | TRBV10-3 | AISESDSGDTQY
- | TRBV12-3/TRBV12-4 | ASSLTGNQPQH
- | TRBV3-1/TRBV3-2 | ASSPGVPGEQY
- | TRBV25-1 | ASSEISSTDTQY